Presented here are 14 T cell receptor beta chains from one specimen sequenced in a study of OX40 agonist ivuxolimab in advanced cancers. Some clones are missing from TCRdb's copy, which holds only in-frame ones; the method was immunoSEQ multiplex PCR. The sample holds approximately 70,000 clones, about 90% seen once. The sample here was CD4+ or CD8+ T cells sorted from blood, taken in a trial of the OX40 agonist ivuxolimab. These receptors were collected from an adult with an advanced solid tumor such as melanoma, head and neck, liver or kidney cancer.

The CDR3 here is CASSAAGTGGYEQYF. The CDR3 region has the DNA TGCGCCAGCAGCGCCGCCGGGACAGGCGGTTACGAGCAGTACTTC. V gene TRBV5-1 combines with J gene TRBJ2-7; 8 bases align to TRBD1. With 4 bases clipped from V and 4 bases from J, the junction kept 10 bases outside the gene matches. The CDR3 runs 15 residues. From germline, CDR1 is SGHRS and CDR2 YFSETQ.

The chain combines TRBV6-1 with TRBJ1-1, with D unclear. This CDR3 is built from 14 residues. Germline V gene data show CDR1 as MNHNS and CDR2 as SASEGT. V was clipped by 1 base and J by 6 bases, with 12 bases between them. CDR3 sequence (DNA): TGTGCCAGCAGTGAAGTAGGATCCCTCGCTGAAGCTTTCTTT. Its translation is CASSEVGSLAEAFF.

This chain uses TRBV7-9 with TRBJ2-3, with 8 bases lining up with TRBD2. Germline V gene data show CDR1 as SEHNR and CDR2 as FQNEAQ (reference sequence). V lost 5 bases to trimming and J lost 2 bases; unmatched junction nucleotides: 9. CDR3 length equals 16 residues. DNA for the CDR3: TGTGCCAGCAGCCTCACTAGCGGACCTCCCACAGATACGCAGTATTTT. Translated, it gives CASSLTSGPPTDTQYF.

V and J are TRBV7-2 and TRBJ2-3, with 8 bases aligning to TRBD1. V lost 4 bases and J lost 10; bases outside the gene matches: 4. Per the germline V gene, CDR1 is SGHTA and CDR2 is FQGNSA. The CDR3 has 12 amino acids. The CDR3 sequence is CASSSLGQAQYF. The CDR3 coding sequence is TGTGCCAGCAGCTCCCTGGGACAGGCGCAGTATTTT.

The chain is built from TRBV7-2 and TRBJ2-7; unclear D gene. Trimming pared 5 bases from V and 2 bases from J, leaving 13 bases between. The CDR3 length is 14 residues. The germline CDR1 and CDR2 sequences are SGHTA and FQGNSA. The CDR3 protein is CASSPSTYTYEQYF. The CDR3 DNA follows: TGTGCCAGCAGCCCGAGCACTTACACCTACGAGCAGTACTTC. The entire variable domain, with the rest obtained from reference TRBV7-2 and TRBJ2-7, is as follows: GAGVSQSPSNKVTEKGKDVELRCDPISGHTALYWYRQSLGQGLEFLIYFQGNSAPDKSGLPSDRFSAERTGGSVSTLTIQRTQQEDSAVYLCASSPSTYTYEQYFGPGTRLTVT.

This sequence joins TRBV9 and TRBJ2-5, with 12 positions matching TRBD2. This CDR3 is built from 19 residues. The V gene end was trimmed by 3 bases and the J gene end by 2 bases; junction bases not matched to a gene: 14. Germline CDR1 SGDLS, CDR2 YYNGEE. CDR3 region: CASSAAPTTSGRTQETQYF. The CDR3 DNA reads TGTGCCAGCAGCGCAGCCCCAACCACTAGCGGGAGGACTCAAGAGACCCAGTACTTC. The full variable domain, its missing parts supplied by reference TRBV9 and TRBJ2-5, is DSGVTQTPKHLITATGQRVTLRCSPRSGDLSVYWYQQSLDQGLQFLIQYYNGEERAKGNILERFSAQQFPDLHSELNLSSLELGDSALYFCASSAAPTTSGRTQETQYFGPGTRLLVL.

The genes are TRBV30 and TRBJ2-3; D is ambiguous. Trimming removed 0 bases from V and 4 bases from J, with 11 bases in between. CDR1 is GTSNPN, CDR2 SVGIG, per germline (reference sequence). The CDR3 extends over 14 amino acids. Here the CDR3 reads CAWSVSRPADTQYF. In nucleotides, the CDR3 is TGTGCCTGGAGTGTATCACGACCTGCAGATACGCAGTATTTT.

The CDR3 is CASSLARTYEQYF. CDR3 sequence (DNA): TGTGCCAGCAGCTTAGCTCGGACTTACGAGCAGTACTTC. The chain couples TRBV7-2 to TRBJ2-7; a weak D match, TRBD2 (5 bases). Between the trimmed V and J ends, which lost 0 bases and 4 bases, there was a span of 7 bases. This CDR3 region has 13 residues. Germline V gives CDR1 SGHTA, CDR2 FQGNSA.

This clone was seen a single time. This chain links TRBV5-1 with TRBJ2-7; either TRBD1 or TRBD2 may supply D (5 bases each). The CDR3 loop spans 14 amino acids. V gave up 4 bases and J gave up 0 bases, with 11 bases separating them. Germline V gene lookup returns CDR1 SGHRS and CDR2 YFSETQ. The CDR3 DNA reads TGCGCCAGCAGCCCAGGGACGGTCTCCTACGAGCAGTACTTC. It yields the protein CASSPGTVSYEQYF.

The genes are TRBV27 and TRBJ2-2; 7 nucleotides agree with TRBD2. CDR3 length equals 17 residues. Germline V gene sequence: CDR1 MNHEY, CDR2 SMNVEV (reference sequence). Losses at the gene ends were 0 bases for V and 4 bases for J; bases not matched to a gene: 8. CDR3 sequence reads: CASSLSLAGAGTGELFF. In nucleotides, the CDR3 is TGTGCCAGCAGTTTATCGCTGGCGGGAGCGGGCACCGGGGAGCTGTTTTTT.

The table lists this clone with a count of one. The rearrangement uses TRBV7-2 and TRBJ1-3; D perhaps matches TRBD1 (5 bases). V was shortened by 5 bases and J by 6 bases, with 20 bases between the two germline ends. Germline V gives CDR1 SGHTA, CDR2 FQGNSA. The CDR3 sequence is 16 residues long. CDR3 coding DNA: TGTGCCAGCAGCGCCGGATCCGGGGCAGCCATAAACACCATATATTTT. Protein: CASSAGSGAAINTIYF.

J is TRBJ1-1 and V is TRBV4-1; tentatively, D is TRBD1 (5 bases). Deletions cut 0 bases from V and 1 base from J, with 9 bases between. The CDR3 extends over 15 amino acids. The germline V gene encodes CDR1 MGHRA and CDR2 YSYEKL. Here the CDR3 reads CASSQDRGGNTEAFF. CDR3 bases: TGCGCCAGCAGCCAAGATCGGGGGGGGAACACTGAAGCTTTCTTT.

The genes are TRBV5-6 and TRBJ2-7; no definite D call. The germline V gene has CDR1 SGHDT and CDR2 YYEEEE. The length of the CDR3 is 13 residues. Trimming left V 6 bases short and J 8 bases short, with 18 bases between. The CDR3 loop is CASTPDPASQQYF. The DNA of the CDR3 is TGTGCCAGCACTCCAGATCCAGCGTCGCAGCAGTACTTC.

V gene TRBV9 combines with J gene TRBJ1-3, with 7 bases that match TRBD1. This CDR3 spans 17 amino acids. The germline gives CDR1 SGDLS, CDR2 YYNGEE. Losses at the gene ends were 0 bases for V and 0 bases for J; bases not matched to a gene: 6. This CDR3 is CASSVGWGQLSGNTIYF. CDR3 sequence (DNA): TGTGCCAGCAGCGTAGGATGGGGACAGCTCTCTGGAAACACCATATATTTT.